This passage covers 30 T cell receptor beta chains from one sample sequenced in a study of T cell responses to AZD1222 COVID-19 vaccine. Profiling relied on immunoSEQ multiplex PCR, and the TCRdb table lists in-frame clones only, not all of them. The data show around 150,000 clones, more than 85% seen once. This specimen consisted of peripheral blood, obtained on day 0 of AZD1222 vaccination. Every receptor here comes from an adult in good health.

V and J are TRBV19 and TRBJ2-3, with a possible D match to TRBD1 (7 bases). The CDR3 loop spans 15 amino acids. V gave up 5 bases and J gave up 3 bases, with 15 bases separating them. Germline V CDR1 and CDR2: LNHDA, SQIVND (reference sequence). For the CDR3, the DNA is TGTGCCAGTAGTGTGGAGGGGGCTGGGACAGATACGCAGTATTTT. Translated, it gives CASSVEGAGTDTQYF. The whole variable domain, remainder taken from reference TRBV19 and TRBJ2-3, is DGGITQSPKYLFRKEGQNVTLSCEQNLNHDAMYWYRQDPGQGLRLIYYSQIVNDFQKGDIAEGYSVSREKKESFPLTVTSAQKNPTAFYLCASSVEGAGTDTQYFGPGTRLTVL.

This clone was seen a single time. The chain joins TRBV14 to TRBJ1-6; D is unclear. V lost 2 bases and J lost 13, with 18 bases in between. Per the germline V gene, CDR1 is SGHDN and CDR2 is FVKESK. The CDR3 loop spans 15 amino acids. The CDR3 DNA follows: TGTGCCAGCAGCCAACTACGGGGTCCGCCGGGGCCCCTCCACTTT. It encodes CASSQLRGPPGPLHF.

The chain joins TRBV9 to TRBJ2-1; 9 bases are a match to TRBD1. Per germline, CDR1 SGDLS and CDR2 YYNGEE. The junction had 14 bases not matched to a gene; V was cut back by 3 bases and J by 10 bases. The CDR3 has 16 residues. CDR3 region: CASSAPAGTGLLEQFF. The CDR3 coding sequence is TGTGCCAGCAGCGCACCAGCCGGGACAGGGTTGTTGGAGCAGTTCTTC.

This chain joins TRBV12-3 or TRBV12-4 and TRBJ2-1; D not certain. The CDR3 covers 12 residues. The V end was cut by 3 bases, the J end by 9 bases, with 9 bases between. Written as DNA, the CDR3 is TGTGCCAGCAGTTTCACAACGGGTGAGCAGTTCTTC. Amino acid sequence: CASSFTTGEQFF.

The genes are TRBV21-1 and TRBJ1-4; TRBD1 is the table's D call and was not checked against the DNA. TRBV21-1 is designated a pseudogene. The CDR3 sequence is 17 residues long. CDR3 sequence (DNA): TGTGCCAGCAGGGAGGCCCGGGACAGGGGGCCGGGTGAAAAACTGTTTTTT. Encoded protein: CASREARDRGPGEKLFF.

This chain connects TRBV4-3 to TRBJ2-3, with D maybe TRBD2 (5 bases). The CDR3 consists of 18 residues. Germline V gene data show CDR1 as LGHNA and CDR2 as YSLEER. V dropped 0 bases and J dropped 2 bases, with 18 bases sitting between them. CDR3 residues: CASSQDSGTIIPTDTQYF. In DNA form, the CDR3 reads TGCGCCAGCAGCCAAGATTCGGGAACCATAATTCCCACAGATACGCAGTATTTT.

The rearrangement links TRBV2 to TRBJ1-2; 8 positions match TRBD1. The V gene end was trimmed by 4 bases and the J gene end by 3 bases; junction bases not matched to a gene: 13. Per germline, CDR1 SNHLY and CDR2 FYNNEI. CDR3 length: 17 residues. The CDR3 region is CASSGETGALKDYGYTF. For the CDR3, the DNA is TGTGCCAGCAGTGGGGAGACAGGGGCTCTCAAGGACTATGGCTACACCTTC.

The chain couples TRBV3-1 (or the pseudogene TRBV3-2) to TRBJ2-7, with D possibly matching TRBD2 (5 bases). Trimming cost V 1 base and J 0 bases, with 13 bases left between them. The CDR3 contains 16 residues. Germline V gene lookup returns CDR1 LGHDT and CDR2 YNNKEL (reference sequence). Here the CDR3 reads CASSQVIFGGSYEQYF. The CDR3, as DNA: TGTGCCAGCAGCCAAGTCATCTTCGGAGGCTCCTACGAGCAGTACTTC.

The chain recombines TRBV27 with TRBJ2-1; 14 bases line up with TRBD2. Trimming cost V 6 bases and J 0 bases; bases outside gene matches: 4. From germline, CDR1 is MNHEY and CDR2 SMNVEV (reference sequence). The CDR3 extends over 17 amino acids. The CDR3 DNA reads TGTGCCAGCAGCGGGACTAGCGGGGGCCACTCCTACAATGAGCAGTTCTTC. This translates into CASSGTSGGHSYNEQFF.

V is TRBV5-1 and J is TRBJ1-5, with D maybe TRBD1 (6 bases). V gave up 0 bases and J gave up 6 bases, with 13 bases separating them. Germline lookup yields CDR1 SGHRS and CDR2 YFSETQ. CDR3 length: 15 residues. The CDR3 reads CASSLEGGAVQPQHF. CDR3 sequence (DNA): TGCGCCAGCAGCTTGGAGGGGGGCGCTGTTCAGCCCCAGCATTTT.

The chain has TRBV5-4 and TRBJ2-1, with a tentative D call TRBD2 (6 bases). Germline V gene sequence: CDR1 SGHNT, CDR2 YYREEE (reference sequence). The CDR3 is 14 residues long. Between the trimmed V and J ends, which lost 2 bases and 9 bases, there was a span of 15 bases. The DNA for the CDR3 is TGTGCCAGCAGCTTCAGGGACTTCTGGGGTGAGCAGTTCTTC. Translating it yields CASSFRDFWGEQFF.

The gene calls are TRBV27 and TRBJ1-2; TRBD1 agrees at 7 bases. Trimming took 6 bases from V and 4 from J; bases not matched to a gene: 8. This CDR3 comprises 14 residues. CDR1 and CDR2 from the germline V gene are MNHEY and SMNVEV (reference sequence). The CDR3 DNA follows: TGTGCCAGCAGCCAAGGGGGCGACCGCTATGGCTACACCTTC. Encoded protein: CASSQGGDRYGYTF.

This clone was picked up one time. The rearrangement links TRBV30 to TRBJ1-2; 7 nucleotides agree with TRBD1. Germline loops: CDR1 GTSNPN, CDR2 SVGIG (reference sequence). The CDR3 has 14 residues. The J segment lost 1 base and the V segment lost 3 bases, leaving 5 bases of the junction unmatched. CDR3 in DNA: TGTGCCTGGAGAGGGGGCAGGATTAACTATGGCTACACCTTC. Translation: CAWRGGRINYGYTF.

This clone has just a few counts. This chain joins TRBV5-1 and TRBJ2-1; 7 bases fit TRBD2. V dropped 4 bases and J dropped 6; count of bases not matched to a gene: 13. The CDR3 length is 16 residues. The germline CDR1 and CDR2 sequences are SGHRS and YFSETQ. CDR3 in amino acids: CASSTGGGEGGNEQFF. In nucleotides, the CDR3 is TGCGCCAGCAGCACCGGTGGGGGGGAAGGCGGCAATGAGCAGTTCTTC.

V and J are TRBV3-1 (or the pseudogene TRBV3-2) and TRBJ1-1; the D gene is possibly TRBD1 (5 bases). Germline loops: CDR1 LGHDT, CDR2 YNNKEL (reference sequence). V was pared by 3 bases and J by 0 bases, with 11 bases between. The CDR3 spans 15 residues. The CDR3 reads CASSQQGVMNTEAFF. CDR3 DNA: TGTGCCAGCAGCCAGCAAGGGGTTATGAACACTGAAGCTTTCTTT.

The genes are TRBV27 and TRBJ1-5; 9 bases line up with TRBD1. The junction had 11 bases not matched to a gene; V was cut back by 2 bases and J by 0 bases. The germline gives CDR1 MNHEY, CDR2 SMNVEV (reference sequence). The length of the CDR3 is 19 residues. DNA of the CDR3: TGTGCCAGCAGTTTAACCCGGGGACAGGGCGGCAATAGCAATCAGCCCCAGCATTTT. As protein: CASSLTRGQGGNSNQPQHF.

The V and J genes are TRBV4-3 and TRBJ2-2; 9 bases agree with TRBD2. CDR1 and CDR2 from the germline V gene are LGHNA and YSLEER. Trimming cost V 4 bases and J 6 bases; bases outside gene matches: 9. The CDR3 totals 16 residues. As DNA, the CDR3 is TGCGCCAGCAGCCCGGCGGGGGGGAGGGAGGCCGGGGAGCTGTTTTTT. Its protein product is CASSPAGGREAGELFF.

The genes are TRBV28 and TRBJ1-2; D gene ambiguous. V was cut by 4 bases and J by 5 bases, with 17 bases left in between. The CDR3 covers 15 residues. The V gene's germline CDR1 is MDHEN and CDR2 SYDVKM. CDR3: CASSSPPRTAYGYTF. The CDR3 DNA follows: TGTGCCAGCAGTTCGCCACCAAGGACCGCTTATGGCTACACCTTC.

The CDR3 protein is CASGLTSGQVTGYGYTF. The CDR3 DNA sequence: TGTGCTAGTGGTTTGACCTCTGGACAGGTGACTGGATATGGCTACACCTTC. The chain has TRBV12-5 and TRBJ1-2; TRBD1 matches at 7 bases. Trimming at V came to 2 bases and at J to 5 bases, leaving 14 bases not matched to a gene. Germline CDR1 LGHNT, CDR2 FRNRAP. This CDR3 comprises 17 residues.

This chain uses TRBV19 with TRBJ2-3, with 12 bases aligning to TRBD2. Germline assignment: CDR1 LNHDA and CDR2 SQIVND (reference sequence). This CDR3 is 17 amino acids long. The junction had 10 bases not matched to a gene; V was cut back by 7 bases and J by 2 bases. The chain's CDR3 is CASTPPGLAGNTDTQYF. For the CDR3, the DNA is TGTGCCAGTACTCCCCCCGGACTAGCGGGAAACACAGATACGCAGTATTTT.

This clone showed up just once. The chain is built from TRBV11-2 and TRBJ2-5; 12 bases align to TRBD2. Germline V gene sequence: CDR1 SGHAT, CDR2 FQNNGV. Losses at the gene ends were 4 bases for V and 4 bases for J; bases not matched to a gene: 4. This CDR3 has 15 amino acids. CDR3 coding DNA: TGTGCCAGCAGCTCCGGACTAGCGGGAATAGAGACCCAGTACTTC. The encoded protein is CASSSGLAGIETQYF.

The V call is TRBV30, the J call TRBJ2-3; D call uncertain. The V and J ends lost 3 bases and 6 bases respectively, with 7 bases between them. Per germline, CDR1 GTSNPN and CDR2 SVGIG (reference sequence). CDR3 length: 11 amino acids. Written as DNA, the CDR3 is TGTGCCTGGAGGGACCCGGATACGCAGTATTTT. Translation: CAWRDPDTQYF.

This clone was seen a handful of times. J is TRBJ2-2 and V is TRBV7-9; possible D gene TRBD2, 6 bases. The germline CDR1 and CDR2 sequences are SEHNR and FQNEAQ (reference sequence). Between the trimmed V and J ends, which lost 0 bases and 5 bases, there was a span of 10 bases. The CDR3 extends over 15 amino acids. The CDR3 is CASSLASGVTGELFF. CDR3 DNA: TGTGCCAGCAGCTTAGCTAGCGGAGTTACCGGGGAGCTGTTTTTT.

V is TRBV19 and J is TRBJ1-1; possibly TRBD1 for D (5 bases). Per the germline V gene, CDR1 is LNHDA and CDR2 is SQIVND (reference sequence). Deletions cut 3 bases from V and 5 bases from J, with 10 bases between. CDR3 size: 13 residues. The CDR3 reads CASSMVRGTEAFF. The CDR3 nucleotides read TGTGCCAGTAGTATGGTACGGGGGACTGAAGCTTTCTTT.

In its sample, this clone was seen once. The CDR3: CASTRTDTQYF. In DNA, the CDR3 is TGTGCCAGTACCCGGACAGATACGCAGTATTTT. The chain links TRBV12-3 or TRBV12-4 to TRBJ2-3; D is unresolved. Trimming shortened V by 9 bases and J by 3 bases, and 7 bases separated the two germline ends. CDR3 size: 11 residues.

The CDR3 DNA sequence: TGTGCCAGCAGCTTGGGGACAGGGAAAGAAAAACTGTTTTTT. This codes for CASSLGTGKEKLFF. This chain links TRBV5-6 with TRBJ1-4, with TRBD1 identical over 8 bases. The CDR3 consists of 14 residues. J gave up 8 bases and V 0 bases, and 3 bases lay outside the gene matches. Germline lookup yields CDR1 SGHDT and CDR2 YYEEEE. Variable domain in full (rest from reference TRBV5-6 and TRBJ1-4): DAGVTQSPTHLIKTRGQQVTLRCSPKSGHDTVSWYQQALGQGPQFIFQYYEEEERQRGNFPDRFSGHQFPNYSSELNVNALLLGDSALYLCASSLGTGKEKLFFGSGTQLSVL.

The chain recombines TRBV28 with TRBJ2-2; 12 bases map to TRBD2. Germline trimming cut 1 base from V and 7 bases from J; bases unmatched to any gene: 10. In germline, CDR1 is MDHEN, CDR2 SYDVKM. The CDR3 consists of 18 residues. CDR3 in DNA: TGTGCCAGCAGTTTATCGGCTAGCGGGAGGGCCTCTAGCGGGGAGCTGTTTTTT. Translated, it gives CASSLSASGRASSGELFF. Together with reference TRBV28 and TRBJ2-2, the CDR3 gives the full variable domain: DVKVTQSSRYLVKRTGEKVFLECVQDMDHENMFWYRQDPGLGLRLIYFSYDVKMKEKGDIPEGYSVSREKKERFSLILESASTNQTSMYLCASSLSASGRASSGELFFGEGSRLTVL.

The chain joins TRBV11-3 to TRBJ2-5, with 14 bases lining up with TRBD2. This CDR3 contains 17 residues. CDR1 and CDR2 (germline): SGHNT, YENEEA. Trimming at V came to 2 bases and at J to 2 bases, leaving 4 bases not matched to a gene. The CDR3 is CASSLRGTSGSQETQYF. CDR3 nucleotide sequence: TGTGCCAGCAGCTTAAGGGGGACTAGCGGGAGTCAAGAGACCCAGTACTTC.

This clone came up once. The chain carries TRBV3-1 (or the pseudogene TRBV3-2) and TRBJ2-5, with 9 bases that match TRBD2. The CDR3 has 16 residues. V trimming: 5 bases; J trimming: 5 bases; junction bases outside the gene matches: 12. Germline-derived CDR1 and CDR2 are LGHDT and YNNKEL (reference sequence). CDR3 bases: TGTGCCAGCAGCGGAGGCGGGGGGGCCCGGGGCGAGACCCAGTACTTC. Encoded protein: CASSGGGGARGETQYF.

Regarding this clone: The sample has other DNA sequences that encode this CDR3 too. The chain has TRBV2 and TRBJ1-5; D uncertain. V gave up 2 bases and J gave up 2 bases, with 7 bases separating them. The CDR3 sequence is 14 residues long. Germline V gene lookup returns CDR1 SNHLY and CDR2 FYNNEI. CDR3 amino acids: CASSERGGNQPQHF. The CDR3 DNA reads as TGTGCCAGCAGTGAACGGGGTGGCAATCAGCCCCAGCATTTT.